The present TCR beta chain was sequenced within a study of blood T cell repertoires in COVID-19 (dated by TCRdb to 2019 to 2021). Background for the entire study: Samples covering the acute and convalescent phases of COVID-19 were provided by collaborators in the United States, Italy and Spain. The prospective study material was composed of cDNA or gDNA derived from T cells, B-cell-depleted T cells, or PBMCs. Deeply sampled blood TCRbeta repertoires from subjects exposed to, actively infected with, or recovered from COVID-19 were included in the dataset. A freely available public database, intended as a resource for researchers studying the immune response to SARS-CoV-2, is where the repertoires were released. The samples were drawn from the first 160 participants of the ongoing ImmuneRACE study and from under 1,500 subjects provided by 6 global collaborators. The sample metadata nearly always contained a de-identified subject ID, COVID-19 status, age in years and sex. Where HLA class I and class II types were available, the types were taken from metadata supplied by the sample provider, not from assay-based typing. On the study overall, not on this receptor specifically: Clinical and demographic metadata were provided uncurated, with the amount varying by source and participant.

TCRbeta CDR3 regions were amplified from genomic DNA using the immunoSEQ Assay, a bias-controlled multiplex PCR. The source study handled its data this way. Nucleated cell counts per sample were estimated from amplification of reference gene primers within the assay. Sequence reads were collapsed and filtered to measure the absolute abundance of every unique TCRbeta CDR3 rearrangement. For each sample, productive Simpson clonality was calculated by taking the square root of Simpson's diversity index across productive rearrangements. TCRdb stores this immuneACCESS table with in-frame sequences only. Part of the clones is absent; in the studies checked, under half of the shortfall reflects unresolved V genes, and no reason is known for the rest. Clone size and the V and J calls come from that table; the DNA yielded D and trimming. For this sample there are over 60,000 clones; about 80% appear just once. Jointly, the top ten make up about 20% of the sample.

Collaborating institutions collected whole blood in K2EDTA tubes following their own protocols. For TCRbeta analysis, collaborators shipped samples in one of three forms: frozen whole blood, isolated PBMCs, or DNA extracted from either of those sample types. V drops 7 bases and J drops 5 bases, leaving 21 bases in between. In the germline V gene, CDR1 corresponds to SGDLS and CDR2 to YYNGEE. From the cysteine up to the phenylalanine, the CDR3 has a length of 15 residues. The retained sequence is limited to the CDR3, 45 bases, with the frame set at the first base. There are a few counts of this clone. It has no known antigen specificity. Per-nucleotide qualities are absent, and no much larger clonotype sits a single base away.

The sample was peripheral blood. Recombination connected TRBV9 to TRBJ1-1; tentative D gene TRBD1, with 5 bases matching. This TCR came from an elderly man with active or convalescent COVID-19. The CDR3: CASSLGGALSTEAFF. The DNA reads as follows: TGTGCCAGCTCCCTGGGTGGGGCCTTGAGTACTGAAGCTTTCTTT.